Listed below are T cell receptor beta chains from one sample, sequenced in a study of a mutant IDH1 vaccine in newly diagnosed glioma. Their antigens remain unidentified. Clones were sequenced by immunoSEQ multiplex PCR, and TCRdb holds only the in-frame ones, with some missing. Among approximately 37,000 clones listed, about three quarters were seen once. The sample was PBMCs, taken from a glioma patient whose treatment included an IDH1 peptide vaccine. The origin of the receptors is a man in his forties or fifties with glioma. Each CDR3 is given with its conserved first and last residue. A D gene is named only where the DNA matches it firmly. Where a row states a size, it is once, few, many or the class of an expanded clone; other rows omit it.

NA | TRBJ1-2 | TRBD1 | TRBV18 | CASSPPGQGITYTF | TGTGCCAGCTCACCACCGGGACAGGGTATAACCTACACCTTC
once | TRBJ2-3 | NA | TRBV19 | CASSPYFETVGVDTQYF | TGTGCCAGTAGCCCCTACTTTGAGACAGTCGGGGTGGATACGCAGTATTTT
few | TRBJ2-5 | NA | TRBV7-9 | CASSHGVEQETQYF | TGTGCCAGCAGCCACGGGGTAGAACAAGAGACCCAGTACTTC
NA | TRBJ1-1 | TRBD1 | TRBV19 | CASSTLTGASGTEAFF | TGTGCCAGTAGTACCCTGACAGGGGCGAGCGGCACTGAAGCTTTCTTT
NA | TRBJ2-3 | NA | TRBV7-3 | CASSLTGPDTQYF | TGTGCCAGCAGCTTAACAGGGCCAGATACGCAGTATTTT
NA | TRBJ2-5 | NA | TRBV10-2 | CASSAGRAQETQYF | TGCGCCAGCAGTGCTGGACGGGCGCAAGAGACCCAGTACTTC
NA | TRBJ2-3 | NA | TRBV4-2 | CASSQEAEATDTQYF | TGTGCCAGCAGCCAAGAGGCCGAGGCTACAGATACGCAGTATTTT
NA | TRBJ2-7 | NA | TRBV29-1 | CSVLGGNEQYF | TGCAGCGTTTTAGGAGGGAACGAGCAGTACTTC
NA | TRBJ2-7 | NA | TRBV28 | CASSPLTDRSYEQYF | TGTGCCAGCAGTCCCCTGACAGATCGATCCTACGAGCAGTACTTC
NA | TRBJ2-7 | NA | TRBV15 | CATSRVGDEQYF | TGTGCCACCAGCAGAGTGGGTGACGAGCAGTACTTC
NA | TRBJ1-1 | NA | TRBV30 | CAWIRPGRNTEAFF | TGTGCCTGGATTAGACCGGGGCGGAACACTGAAGCTTTCTTT
NA | TRBJ2-3 | NA | TRBV6-5 | CATKPGLTADTQYF | TGTGCCACCAAACCAGGACTCACAGCAGATACGCAGTATTTT
few | TRBJ1-1 | NA | TRBV7-2 | CASSPLLGVNTEAFF | TGTGCCAGCAGCCCCTTGCTAGGGGTGAACACTGAAGCTTTCTTT
NA | TRBJ2-5 | NA | TRBV5-4 | CASSLGVREETQYF | TGTGCCAGCAGCTTGGGAGTAAGGGAAGAGACCCAGTACTTC
NA | TRBJ2-3 | TRBD1 | TRBV5-4 | CASSPGQGKTDTQYF | TGTGCCAGCAGCCCGGGACAGGGGAAAACAGATACGCAGTATTTT
few | TRBJ1-4 | NA | TRBV30 | CAWLQSTNEKLFF | TGTGCCTGGCTTCAGTCAACTAATGAAAAACTGTTTTTT
NA | TRBJ2-1 | TRBD2 | TRBV14 | CASSQPPLAGGTNEQFF | TGTGCCAGCAGCCAACCCCCCTTAGCGGGGGGTACCAATGAGCAGTTCTTC
NA | TRBJ1-2 | TRBD1 | TRBV5-4 | CASSLAGGGGYTF | TGTGCCAGCAGCTTGGCAGGGGGCGGAGGCTACACCTTC
NA | TRBJ1-1 | NA | TRBV19 | CATQKGVAEAFF | TGTGCCACCCAGAAGGGAGTGGCTGAAGCTTTCTTT
NA | TRBJ2-7 | TRBD2 | TRBV4-3 | CASSQDTSDSYEQYF | TGCGCCAGCAGCCAAGATACTAGCGACTCCTACGAGCAGTACTTC
NA | TRBJ1-5 | NA | TRBV2 | CASSPQGRQPQHF | TGTGCCAGCAGTCCCCAGGGGCGGCAGCCCCAGCATTTT
NA | TRBJ2-7 | NA | TRBV5-1 | CASSLDGPYEQYF | TGCGCCAGCAGCTTGGACGGACCCTACGAGCAGTACTTC
NA | TRBJ1-1 | TRBD1 | TRBV4-1 | CASSQVGGGTEAFF | TGCGCCAGCAGCCAAGTAGGGGGCGGAACTGAAGCTTTCTTT
NA | TRBJ2-5 | NA | TRBV6-5 | CASTADLTRTQYF | TGTGCCAGCACCGCGGACCTTACACGGACCCAGTACTTC
NA | TRBJ2-5 | TRBD1 | TRBV13 | CASSPATGGQETQYF | TGTGCCAGCAGCCCCGCGACAGGGGGCCAAGAGACCCAGTACTTC
once | TRBJ2-5 | NA | TRBV27 | CASSLPGEETQYF | TGTGCCAGCAGTTTACCAGGGGAGGAGACCCAGTACTTC
NA | TRBJ1-1 | NA | TRBV29-1 | CSVVMKRESMAFF | TGCAGCGTTGTGATGAAGCGTGAGTCCATGGCTTTCTTT
NA | TRBJ2-3 | TRBD1 | TRBV5-6 | CASSTPGGLIDTQYF | TGTGCCAGCAGCACGCCAGGGGGCCTGATTGATACGCAGTATTTT
NA | TRBJ2-5 | NA | TRBV15 | CATSRLPGQQETQYF | TGTGCCACCAGCAGACTCCCAGGACAGCAAGAGACCCAGTACTTC
NA | TRBJ1-1 | NA | TRBV6-6 | CASSYSYSPMNTEAFF | TGTGCCAGCAGTTACTCTTACAGCCCTATGAACACTGAAGCTTTCTTT
few | TRBJ2-5 | TRBD1 | TRBV2 | CASRGKQGAQETQYF | TGTGCCAGCAGAGGAAAACAGGGGGCTCAAGAGACCCAGTACTTC
NA | TRBJ2-3 | NA | TRBV5-5 | CASSLDGAGDTQYF | TGTGCCAGCAGCCTGGACGGGGCAGGAGATACGCAGTATTTT
NA | TRBJ2-3 | NA | TRBV5-1 | CASQTAQGTDTQYF | TGCGCCAGCCAAACGGCACAGGGCACAGATACGCAGTATTTT
NA | TRBJ2-1 | NA | TRBV29-1 | CSVEGVESYNEQFF | TGCAGCGTTGAAGGGGTGGAATCCTACAATGAGCAGTTCTTC
few | TRBJ1-1 | NA | TRBV6-5 | CASSYLGATEAFF | TGTGCCAGCAGTTACTTAGGGGCTACAGAAGCTTTCTTT
NA | TRBJ1-1 | NA | TRBV5-1 | CASSLGDTEAFF | TGCGCCAGCAGCTTGGGGGACACTGAAGCTTTCTTT
NA | TRBJ2-7 | NA | TRBV5-1 | CASSKSVKQYF | TGCGCCAGCAGCAAAAGCGTAAAGCAGTACTTC
once | TRBJ1-4 | NA | TRBV19 | CASSIGSIGEQKLFF | TGTGCCAGTAGTATCGGATCCATAGGGGAGCAAAAACTGTTTTTT
NA | TRBJ2-7 | NA | TRBV7-2 | CASSFGLAAYEQYF | TGTGCCAGCAGCTTCGGACTCGCGGCCTACGAGCAGTACTTC
NA | TRBJ1-1 | NA | TRBV7-2 | CASSAAVLNTEAFF | TGTGCCAGCAGCGCCGCCGTCTTGAACACTGAAGCTTTCTTT
NA | TRBJ1-1 | NA | TRBV5-3 | CARRSPPETEAFF | TGTGCCAGAAGATCCCCCCCGGAAACTGAAGCTTTCTTT
NA | TRBJ1-2 | NA | TRBV7-2 | CASSSMGRPGEGYTF | TGTGCCAGCAGCTCTATGGGACGGCCGGGAGAAGGCTACACCTTC
NA | TRBJ2-3 | TRBD1 | TRBV5-1 | CASSLSTGSTDTQYF | TGCGCCAGCAGCTTATCGACAGGGAGCACAGATACGCAGTATTTT
NA | TRBJ2-5 | NA | TRBV5-1 | CASSIQGIQETQYF | TGCGCCAGCAGCATACAGGGTATCCAAGAGACCCAGTACTTC
NA | TRBJ2-7 | NA | TRBV7-2 | CASSLGLRRAYEQYF | TGTGCCAGCAGCTTAGGCCTTCGACGGGCCTACGAGCAGTACTTC
NA | TRBJ2-3 | TRBD2 | TRBV7-8 | CASQRGITDTQYF | TGTGCCAGCCAGCGGGGGATCACAGATACGCAGTATTTT
NA | TRBJ1-6 | NA | TRBV5-1 | CASSLGREIGTLHF | TGCGCCAGCAGCTTGGGCCGGGAGATCGGCACCCTCCACTTT
once | TRBJ1-2 | NA | TRBV6-4 | CASSEDNTAYGYTF | TGTGCCAGCAGTGAAGACAACACTGCTTATGGCTACACCTTC
NA | TRBJ2-5 | NA | TRBV4-2 | CASSQEHREVGETQYF | TGTGCCAGCAGCCAGGAGCACAGGGAGGTCGGAGAGACCCAGTACTTC
NA | TRBJ1-4 | TRBD1 | TRBV6-5 | CASRLTGSNEKLFF | TGTGCCAGCAGATTGACAGGGTCTAATGAAAAACTGTTTTTT
NA | TRBJ2-2 | NA | TRBV2 | CASSPMGHPNTGELFF | TGTGCCAGCAGTCCCATGGGACACCCGAACACCGGGGAGCTGTTTTTT
once | TRBJ2-5 | TRBD2 | TRBV30 | CAWSREGGPLETQYF | TGTGCCTGGTCCCGGGAGGGGGGGCCATTAGAGACCCAGTACTTC
NA | TRBJ1-2 | NA | TRBV6-6 | CSDYGYTF | TGTTCGGACTATGGCTACACCTTC
NA | TRBJ2-5 | NA | TRBV6-5 | CASSSRGFQETQYF | TGTGCCAGCAGTTCGCGAGGTTTTCAAGAGACCCAGTACTTC
NA | TRBJ2-3 | NA | TRBV6-5 | CASRTGTGPWDTQYF | TGTGCCAGCAGGACCGGGACCGGGCCCTGGGATACGCAGTATTTT
NA | TRBJ1-2 | NA | TRBV10-2 | CAISRGGTNGYTF | TGCGCCATTTCGAGGGGCGGTACAAATGGCTACACCTTC
once | TRBJ2-3 | TRBD1 | TRBV5-1 | CASSSGTGGFTDTQYF | TGCGCCAGCAGCTCGGGGACAGGGGGCTTCACAGATACGCAGTATTTT